The rows below give T cell receptor beta chains drawn from one sample of a study of blood T cell repertoires in COVID-19. The repertoire was sequenced with immunoSEQ multiplex PCR; TCRdb's copy has only in-frame clones and lacks some. Among 150,000 to 200,000 clones, around 86% were seen once, and the ten largest hold about 9.7%. Sequencing input: PBMCs or T cells enriched from blood (not recorded which). These receptors came from a woman aged 25 to 45 who had recovered from COVID-19. CDR3s include the opening cysteine and the closing phenylalanine or tryptophan. Each record gives: D gene, V gene, J gene, clone size, CDR3 DNA, CDR3 protein. A D gene is named only where the DNA matches it firmly. Where a row states a size, it is once, few, many or the class of an expanded clone; other rows omit it.

D gene: TRBD2; V gene: TRBV3-1/TRBV3-2; J gene: TRBJ2-7; clone size: NA; CDR3 DNA: TGTGCCAGCAGCCAATCCCTAGCGGGAGATTACGAGCAGTACTTC; CDR3 protein: CASSQSLAGDYEQYF
D gene: NA; V gene: TRBV5-6; J gene: TRBJ2-1; clone size: NA; CDR3 DNA: TGTGCCAGCAACTGGAGGGAAAGCAACTACCTTCCTTACAATGAGCAGTTCTTC; CDR3 protein: CASNWRESNYLPYNEQFF
D gene: NA; V gene: TRBV15; J gene: TRBJ1-1; clone size: NA; CDR3 DNA: TGTGCCACCAGGAATATGAGGGGGGGGAACACTGAAGCTTTCTTT; CDR3 protein: CATRNMRGGNTEAFF
D gene: NA; V gene: TRBV28; J gene: TRBJ2-5; clone size: NA; CDR3 DNA: TGTGCCAGCAGCGGAGGCGGGATCCAAGAGACCCAGTACTTC; CDR3 protein: CASSGGGIQETQYF
D gene: TRBD2; V gene: TRBV3-1/TRBV3-2; J gene: TRBJ2-1; clone size: NA; CDR3 DNA: TGTGCCAGCAGCCTCTATTCGGGAGGATCAAACAATGAGCAGTTCTTC; CDR3 protein: CASSLYSGGSNNEQFF
D gene: NA; V gene: TRBV7-2; J gene: TRBJ1-2; clone size: few; CDR3 DNA: TGTGCCAGCAGCTTAGAGGGACTTAAAACCTATGGCTACACCTTC; CDR3 protein: CASSLEGLKTYGYTF
D gene: TRBD1; V gene: TRBV29-1; J gene: TRBJ1-2; clone size: NA; CDR3 DNA: TGCAGCGTTTTGGACAGGACTGGCTATGGCTACACCTTC; CDR3 protein: CSVLDRTGYGYTF
D gene: NA; V gene: TRBV28; J gene: TRBJ1-2; clone size: NA; CDR3 DNA: TGTGCCAGCTGGCGAGGGATTGGTTATGGCTACACCTTC; CDR3 protein: CASWRGIGYGYTF
D gene: NA; V gene: TRBV6-4; J gene: TRBJ1-1; clone size: NA; CDR3 DNA: TGTGCCAGCGGTGACGGTGCAGGGACTGACACTGAAGCTTTCTTT; CDR3 protein: CASGDGAGTDTEAFF
D gene: NA; V gene: TRBV27; J gene: TRBJ1-1; clone size: NA; CDR3 DNA: TGTGCCAGCAGTTACTTGCCCCGCGGTGAGACTGAAGCTTTCTTT; CDR3 protein: CASSYLPRGETEAFF
D gene: NA; V gene: TRBV5-1; J gene: TRBJ2-2; clone size: once; CDR3 DNA: TGCGCCAGCAGCTTATCCGCGACAAAAACACTCACCGGGGAGCTGTTTTTT; CDR3 protein: CASSLSATKTLTGELFF
D gene: NA; V gene: TRBV30; J gene: TRBJ1-6; clone size: NA; CDR3 DNA: TGTGCCTGGAGCAGGAGGGGTGGTTTTTCACCCCTCCACTTT; CDR3 protein: CAWSRRGGFSPLHF
D gene: TRBD1; V gene: TRBV5-1; J gene: TRBJ2-7; clone size: NA; CDR3 DNA: TGCGCCAGCAGTGCCGGGACAGGGGGCCTGAGTATCTACGAGCAGTACTTC; CDR3 protein: CASSAGTGGLSIYEQYF
D gene: TRBD2; V gene: TRBV11-3; J gene: TRBJ2-2; clone size: once; CDR3 DNA: TGTGCCAGCAGCTTAGACAATGCTAGCGGGAGCTCCGGGGAGCTGTTTTTT; CDR3 protein: CASSLDNASGSSGELFF
D gene: TRBD1; V gene: TRBV28; J gene: TRBJ2-2; clone size: few; CDR3 DNA: TGTGCCAGCAGTTCGATCGGGGACAGGGGTACCGGGGAGCTGTTTTTT; CDR3 protein: CASSSIGDRGTGELFF
D gene: NA; V gene: TRBV4-2; J gene: TRBJ1-1; clone size: NA; CDR3 DNA: TGTGCCAGCAGCCAAGTAACAGGTAAACCTGAAGCTTTCTTT; CDR3 protein: CASSQVTGKPEAFF
D gene: TRBD1; V gene: TRBV27; J gene: TRBJ1-1; clone size: NA; CDR3 DNA: TGTGCCAGCACCCCCGGAGGAGAGGGACAGGGGGCTTTCACTGAAGCTTTCTTT; CDR3 protein: CASTPGGEGQGAFTEAFF
D gene: TRBD2; V gene: TRBV5-4; J gene: TRBJ2-1; clone size: NA; CDR3 DNA: TGTGCCAGCAGCCCGGGACTAGCGGGCTCCTACAATGAGCAGTTCTTC; CDR3 protein: CASSPGLAGSYNEQFF
D gene: TRBD2; V gene: TRBV9; J gene: TRBJ2-7; clone size: NA; CDR3 DNA: TGTGCCAGCAGCGTGAGTCGGGAGGTCACCTCCTACGAGCAGTACTTC; CDR3 protein: CASSVSREVTSYEQYF
D gene: TRBD1; V gene: TRBV6-5; J gene: TRBJ1-3; clone size: few; CDR3 DNA: TGTGCCAGCAGTTCAGGACAGGGGTTCTCTGGAAACACCATATATTTT; CDR3 protein: CASSSGQGFSGNTIYF